A single T cell receptor (beta chain) is shown here with its context. This sample is part of a study of blood T cell repertoires in COVID-19. In the original workflow: Estimates of nucleated cell counts were drawn from the amplification of reference gene primers. TCRdb's copy holds only in-frame clones and misses some; the assay was immunoSEQ multiplex PCR. The V and J calls and clone size are taken from that table; D and trimming were inferred from the DNA. The repertoire holds 250,000 to 300,000 clones, around 83% seen once, with around 6% in the top ten. Material for sequencing was peripheral blood. This TCR derives from a man older than 75 with acute or convalescent COVID-19.

Written as DNA, the CDR3 is TGTGCCACCGGACTAGCGGGGGGCACAGATACGCAGTATTTT. As protein: CATGLAGGTDTQYF. This chain joins TRBV10-3 and TRBJ2-3; 13 bases agree with TRBD2. Trimming took 10 bases from V and 1 from J; bases not matched to a gene: 2. Per the germline V gene, CDR1 is ENHRY and CDR2 is SYGVKD. CDR3 size: 14 residues.